This TCR beta chain was documented in a study of T-cell reconstitution after alpha-beta-depleted transplantation in children. General study points: Among T cells one year after transplant, newly produced cells accounted for most counts and diversity. Surviving recipient T cells and thymic progenitors underlay high day-60 TCRbeta diversity in some patients. After transplant, at about two months, alpha-beta T cells were reportedly derived from several hundred expanded graft clones.

Concerning this clonotype itself: What it recognizes is unknown.

Construction of the TCRbeta library involved unique molecular identifiers. MiXCR, run by TCRdb on the PCR reads, gives a single entry per CDR3 protein. The sample lists fewer than 550,000 distinct CDR3 sequences; over 9.5% were seen once. V lost 2 bases and J lost 4, with 16 bases in between. This CDR3 has 16 amino acids. The chain combines TRBV12-3 or TRBV12-4 with TRBJ2-3; no clear D gene. This TCR derives from a female patient aged 2-15 years who had a stem cell transplant for aplastic anemia, so the T cells may come from the graft donor. The sample here was PBMCs, mostly from graft donor cells, taken 180 days after TCRalphabeta/CD19-depleted stem cell transplant. The CDR3, as DNA: TGTGCCAGCAGTTTAATACGAGAGATCAACTCAGATACGCAGTATTTT. Amino acids: CASSLIREINSDTQYF.